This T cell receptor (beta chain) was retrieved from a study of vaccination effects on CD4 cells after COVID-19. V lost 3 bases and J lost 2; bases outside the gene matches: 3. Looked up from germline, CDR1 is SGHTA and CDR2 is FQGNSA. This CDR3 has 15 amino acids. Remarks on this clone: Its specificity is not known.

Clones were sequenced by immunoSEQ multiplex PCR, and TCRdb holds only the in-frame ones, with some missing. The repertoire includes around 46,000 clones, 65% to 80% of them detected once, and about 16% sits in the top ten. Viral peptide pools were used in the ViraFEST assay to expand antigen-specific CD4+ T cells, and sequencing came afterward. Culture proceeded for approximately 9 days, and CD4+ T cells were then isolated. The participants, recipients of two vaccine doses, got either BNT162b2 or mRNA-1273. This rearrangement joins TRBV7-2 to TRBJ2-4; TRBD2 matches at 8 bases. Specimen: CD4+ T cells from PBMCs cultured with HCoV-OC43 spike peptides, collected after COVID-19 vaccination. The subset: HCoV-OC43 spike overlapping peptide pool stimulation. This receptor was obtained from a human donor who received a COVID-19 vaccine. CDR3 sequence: CASSLAGGSKNIQYF. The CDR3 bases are TGTGCCAGCAGCTTGGCGGGGGGTTCCAAAAACATTCAGTACTTC.